Each of the 24 T cell receptor beta chains below was sequenced from the same sample in a study of shared clonotypes between healthy human individuals. The protocol was immunoSEQ multiplex PCR, while the TCRdb copy is restricted to in-frame clones and leaves out a portion. The sample records a few hundred thousand clones, 60% to 80% being singletons. The sequenced sample consisted of memory CD4+ T cells sorted from blood. This sample's subset: CD45RA-negative fraction. The receptors were sampled from a man aged 25-45 years in good health.

The sample holds a few counts of this clone. The chain recombines TRBV21-1 with TRBJ2-7. TRBV21-1 is described as a pseudogene. This CDR3 contains 14 residues. CDR3 amino acids: CASSKADPSYEQYF. The CDR3 region has the DNA TGTGCCAGCAGCAAAGCGGACCCCTCCTACGAGCAGTACTTC.

This clone showed up just a few times. DNA of the CDR3: TGTGCCAGCAGCCACTCCGACAGCTATGGCTACACCTTC. It codes for CASSHSDSYGYTF. The chain has TRBV7-9 and TRBJ1-2; maybe TRBD1 (5 bases). The ends were cut back, 5 bases at V and 4 bases at J, with 11 bases in the middle. The CDR3 sequence is 13 residues long. The V gene's germline CDR1 is SEHNR and CDR2 FQNEAQ (reference sequence).

A few counts support this clone. The chain uses TRBV18 and TRBJ1-1, with D tentatively TRBD1 (5 bases). CDR1 and CDR2 (germline): KGHSH, LQKENI. V shed 1 base and J shed 6 bases, with 6 bases lying between them. The CDR3 consists of 12 residues. The CDR3 reads CASSPQGSEAFF. In DNA, the CDR3 is TGTGCCAGCTCACCACAGGGGTCTGAAGCTTTCTTT.

This clone was seen a few times. The rearrangement links TRBV28 to TRBJ1-5; no clear D. This CDR3 comprises 14 residues. V was cut by 2 bases and J by 4 bases, with 9 bases left in between. Germline V gene lookup returns CDR1 MDHEN and CDR2 SYDVKM. In DNA form, the CDR3 reads TGTGCCAGCAGTTTAGCGTCTTCTAATCAGCCCCAGCATTTT. It translates to CASSLASSNQPQHF.

The chain links TRBV28 to TRBJ2-7; TRBD2 is a possible D gene (6 bases). There are 15 residues in the CDR3. The V end lost 6 bases, the J end lost 1 base, and 16 bases lay between the germline ends. The V gene's germline CDR1 is MDHEN and CDR2 SYDVKM. The CDR3 is CASSRPGGRSYEQYF. DNA for the CDR3: TGTGCCAGCAGCCGTCCCGGGGGTAGATCCTACGAGCAGTACTTC.

Turning to this clone: Other DNA sequences in this sample translate to the same CDR3. V is TRBV6-5 and J is TRBJ2-3; tentatively, D is TRBD2 (6 bases). V was shortened by 6 bases and J by 1 base, with 11 bases between the two germline ends. Germline CDR1 MNHEY, CDR2 SVGAGI. This CDR3 has 14 residues. The CDR3 DNA is TGTGCCAGCAGGCTAGCGACACGCACAGATACGCAGTATTTT. Translation: CASRLATRTDTQYF.

This clone was seen a single time. The chain carries TRBV15 and TRBJ2-3; 8 nucleotides match TRBD2. The V and J ends lost 0 bases and 2 bases, in that order; junction bases with no gene match: 7. CDR1 and CDR2 from the germline V gene are LNHNV and YYDKDF (reference sequence). CDR3 length equals 17 residues. Here the CDR3 reads CATSRDPLAGLTDTQYF. CDR3 sequence (DNA): TGTGCCACCAGCAGAGATCCGCTAGCGGGCCTCACAGATACGCAGTATTTT.

The chain joins TRBV9 to TRBJ1-1; D unclear. Germline CDR1 SGDLS, CDR2 YYNGEE. Trimming took off 3 bases at V and 3 bases at J, with 9 bases between the two ends. The CDR3 consists of 13 residues. DNA for the CDR3: TGTGCCAGCAGCGCGACCCCGGACACTGAAGCTTTCTTT. Encoded protein: CASSATPDTEAFF.

This clone was seen only once. This rearrangement joins TRBV5-4 to TRBJ1-1; the match to TRBD1 covers 8 bases. V trimming: 2 bases; J trimming: 4 bases; junction bases outside the gene matches: 7. This CDR3 region has 15 residues. Germline-derived CDR1 and CDR2 are SGHNT and YYREEE (reference sequence). CDR3 sequence reads: CASSLDRQGTTEAFF. In DNA, the CDR3 is TGTGCCAGCAGCTTAGACCGACAGGGGACCACTGAAGCTTTCTTT.

This clone was seen more than once but under ten times. This rearrangement joins TRBV11-2 to TRBJ2-7, with D perhaps matching TRBD1 (5 bases). The CDR3 consists of 14 residues. With 1 base removed from V and 11 bases from J, the gap between germline ends came to 18 bases. Germline CDR1 is SGHAT and CDR2 is FQNNGV. The chain's CDR3 is CASSLGSTFQQEYF. The CDR3 coding sequence is TGTGCCAGCAGCTTAGGATCTACCTTCCAACAGGAGTACTTC.

The chain uses TRBV9 and TRBJ2-3; possible D gene TRBD1, 6 bases. This CDR3 contains 14 residues. V lost 4 bases, J lost 2 bases, and 11 bases lay in between. Germline V gene sequence: CDR1 SGDLS, CDR2 YYNGEE. CDR3 in DNA: TGTGCCAGCAGCACTGGACAGTTCACAGATACGCAGTATTTT. Amino acids: CASSTGQFTDTQYF. The full variable domain, with the rest looked up from reference TRBV9 and TRBJ2-3, is DSGVTQTPKHLITATGQRVTLRCSPRSGDLSVYWYQQSLDQGLQFLIQYYNGEERAKGNILERFSAQQFPDLHSELNLSSLELGDSALYFCASSTGQFTDTQYFGPGTRLTVL.

The rearrangement joins TRBV28 to TRBJ2-1; the D gene could be TRBD1 or TRBD2 (6 bases each). The CDR3 contains 14 residues. V was shortened by 5 bases and J by 6 bases, with 14 bases between the two germline ends. Germline loops: CDR1 MDHEN, CDR2 SYDVKM. CDR3 coding DNA: TGTGCCAGCAGTCGAGCATGGGGGGCCAATGAGCAGTTCTTC. It is translated as CASSRAWGANEQFF.

The chain links TRBV29-1 to TRBJ1-4; possible D gene TRBD1, 5 bases. From germline, CDR1 is SQVTM and CDR2 ANQGSEA. Trimming pared 5 bases from V and 0 bases from J, leaving 10 bases between. This CDR3 spans 14 amino acids. In DNA, the CDR3 is TGCAGCGTTCGGGACGGAGCAACTAATGAAAAACTGTTTTTT. This codes for CSVRDGATNEKLFF. Drawing the rest from reference TRBV29-1 and TRBJ1-4, the complete variable domain is SAVISQKPSRDICQRGTSLTIQCQVDSQVTMMFWYRQQPGQSLTLIATANQGSEATYESGFVIDKFPISRPNLTFSTLTVSNMSPEDSSIYLCSVRDGATNEKLFFGSGTQLSVL.

On this clone: Relative to the germline gene, one junction end is altered; a read error may explain this. V and J are TRBV28 and TRBJ1-2, with D unresolved. This CDR3 spans 14 amino acids. The germline V gene has CDR1 MDHEN and CDR2 SYDVKM. CDR3 coding DNA: TGTGCCAGCAGTTTGAACCCATCGGCCCCGCACTACACTTTC. Protein product: CASSLNPSAPHYTF.

This rearrangement joins TRBV7-2 to TRBJ2-1; 10 nucleotides agree with TRBD2. Germline CDR1 is SGHTA and CDR2 is FQGNSA. Unmatched junction bases numbered 7, after V lost 5 bases and J lost 9 bases. The CDR3 has 14 residues. The CDR3 bases are TGTGCCAGCAGCCTCGGGACTAGCGCGCTTGAGCAGTTCTTC. Translating gives CASSLGTSALEQFF.

This clone has more than one count but fewer than ten. CDR3 nucleotide sequence: TGCGCCAGCAGTGAGTCAAAGAGTATCTATGGCTACACCTTC. It is translated as CASSESKSIYGYTF. The gene calls are TRBV10-2 and TRBJ1-2; the D is unclear. The V and J ends lost 0 bases and 4 bases respectively, with 9 bases between them. The CDR3 length is 14 residues. In germline, CDR1 is WSHSY, CDR2 SAAADI.

The gene calls are TRBV10-3 and TRBJ2-1; D may be TRBD2 (6 bases). The CDR3 totals 18 residues. Germline CDR1 and CDR2: ENHRY and SYGVKD. The ends were cut back, 4 bases at V and 0 bases at J, with 19 bases in the middle. The CDR3 reads CAISGDSGRGGSYNEQFF. The CDR3 region has the DNA TGTGCCATCAGTGGAGACAGCGGGCGTGGGGGCTCCTACAATGAGCAGTTCTTC.

The rearrangement links TRBV2 to TRBJ2-7; 12 positions agree with TRBD2. The germline V gene encodes CDR1 SNHLY and CDR2 FYNNEI. V was pared by 5 bases and J by 2 bases, with 10 bases of the junction left unmatched. The length of the CDR3 is 17 residues. This chain's CDR3 is CASSRYGTSGRPYEQYF. The CDR3 coding sequence is TGTGCCAGCAGTCGGTACGGGACTAGCGGGCGACCCTACGAGCAGTACTTC.

The chain has TRBV18 and TRBJ1-1; D remains ambiguous. Germline lookup yields CDR1 KGHSH and CDR2 LQKENI. Trimming pared 2 bases from V and 6 bases from J, leaving 4 bases between. The CDR3 sequence is 11 residues long. CDR3 DNA: TGTGCCAGCTCACCAGGGGCTGAAGCTTTCTTT. Amino acids: CASSPGAEAFF.

The genes are TRBV30 and TRBJ2-2; D is unresolved. Trimming pared 0 bases from V and 6 bases from J, leaving 11 bases between. Germline loops: CDR1 GTSNPN, CDR2 SVGIG (reference sequence). The CDR3 sequence is 14 residues long. The CDR3 DNA sequence: TGTGCCTGGAGTGTACTTGATGCGGCCGGGGAGCTGTTTTTT. Its translation is CAWSVLDAAGELFF.

This clone was counted a few times. The chain employs TRBV6-1 and TRBJ1-3, with D unclear. CDR3 length: 13 residues. Germline CDR1 is MNHNS and CDR2 is SASEGT. V lost 2 bases, J lost 0 bases, and 2 bases lay in between. The CDR3 reads CASSETSGNTIYF. The CDR3 DNA reads TGTGCCAGCAGTGAAACCTCTGGAAACACCATATATTTT.

J is TRBJ1-5 and V is TRBV4-3; D remains ambiguous. The CDR3 is 15 amino acids. The germline V gene encodes CDR1 LGHNA and CDR2 YSLEER. Trimming cost V 0 bases and J 6 bases, with 12 bases left between them. This CDR3 is CASSQEAAGSQPQHF. The CDR3 bases are TGCGCCAGCAGCCAAGAAGCGGCAGGCAGTCAGCCCCAGCATTTT.

This chain links TRBV4-1 with TRBJ2-1; D may be TRBD2 (5 bases). CDR1 is MGHRA and CDR2 is YSYEKL in the germline V gene. Trimming left V 5 bases short and J 8 bases short, with 16 bases between. The CDR3 length is 14 residues. In nucleotides, the CDR3 is TGCGCCAGCAGCTCGATCGGCGGGCGCGATGAGCAGTTCTTC. This translates into CASSSIGGRDEQFF.

The table lists this clone with a few counts. The rearrangement joins TRBV27 to TRBJ2-1, with 9 bases matching TRBD2. V lost 2 bases and J lost 5; bases outside the gene matches: 7. CDR1 is MNHEY and CDR2 is SMNVEV in the germline V gene (reference sequence). The length of the CDR3 is 16 residues. CDR3 in amino acids: CASSLIGLAGNNEQFF. DNA for the CDR3: TGTGCCAGCAGTTTAATCGGTCTAGCGGGGAACAATGAGCAGTTCTTC.